This T cell receptor beta chain was sequenced for a study of T cell responses to AZD1222 COVID-19 vaccine. Study-level results: At 160-218 and 743-854, vaccine-associated CD4 TCRs were dominant, and they spanned spike. Repertoires in all cases were sampled only once the peak T cell response had passed. Spike-specific TCR breadth and depth went up after people got two AZD1222 doses.

About this clone itself: What it binds is unknown.

Clones were read by immunoSEQ multiplex PCR, and TCRdb kept only the in-frame ones, dropping some. Found here are 74,000 or so clones, around four fifths of them singletons; the top ten hold around 20%. V was trimmed by 0 bases and J by 4 bases, leaving 12 bases between them. The CDR3 runs to 15 residues. CDR1 and CDR2 (germline): LGHNA, YNFKEQ. The sample in question was peripheral blood, obtained on day 0 of AZD1222 vaccination. The chain combines TRBV4-2 with TRBJ1-1; D call uncertain. The TCR comes from an adult in good health. This chain's CDR3 is CASSQDEGSGTEAFF. CDR3 nucleotides: TGTGCCAGCAGCCAAGATGAGGGATCGGGCACTGAAGCTTTCTTT.